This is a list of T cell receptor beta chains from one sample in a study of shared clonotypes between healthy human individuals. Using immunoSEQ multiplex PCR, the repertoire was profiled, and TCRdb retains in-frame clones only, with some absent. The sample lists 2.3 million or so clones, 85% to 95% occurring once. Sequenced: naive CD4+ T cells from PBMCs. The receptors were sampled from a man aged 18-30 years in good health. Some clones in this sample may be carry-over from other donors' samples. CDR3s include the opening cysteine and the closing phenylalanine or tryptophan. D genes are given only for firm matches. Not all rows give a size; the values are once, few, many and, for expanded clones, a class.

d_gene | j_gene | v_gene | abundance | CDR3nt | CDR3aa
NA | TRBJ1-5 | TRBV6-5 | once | TGTGCCAGCAGCCCTGACAGGATCAATCAGCCCCAGCATTTT | CASSPDRINQPQHF
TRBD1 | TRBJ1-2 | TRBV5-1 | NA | TGCGCCAGCAGCTCGGACAGGGTCTATGGCTACACCTTC | CASSSDRVYGYTF
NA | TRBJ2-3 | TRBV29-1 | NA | TGCAGCGTTGCGGGACCATCGGCCGCAGATACGCAGTATTTT | CSVAGPSAADTQYF
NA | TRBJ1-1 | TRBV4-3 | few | TGCGCCAGCAGCCAAGACAGGGCGAACACTGAAGCTTTCTTT | CASSQDRANTEAFF
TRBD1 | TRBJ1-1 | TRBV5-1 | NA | TGCGCCAGCAGCGGACAGACAGGGTTTGCGACTGAAGCTTTCTTT | CASSGQTGFATEAFF
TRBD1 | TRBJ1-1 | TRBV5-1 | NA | TGCGCCAGCAGCTTACAGGGGACAACTGAAGCTTTCTTT | CASSLQGTTEAFF
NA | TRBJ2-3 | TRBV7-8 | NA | TGTGCCAGCAGCTTAGTGTATATGCTTGGGGACACAGATACGCAGTATTTT | CASSLVYMLGDTDTQYF
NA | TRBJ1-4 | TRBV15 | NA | TGTGCCACCAGCGGAGAGGGGTTAAGTCCTCCTAATGAAAAACTGTTTTTT | CATSGEGLSPPNEKLFF
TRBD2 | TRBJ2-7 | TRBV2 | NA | TGTGCCAGCAGCGTTTCCGGGACTAGCGCCAACTTC | CASSVSGTSANF
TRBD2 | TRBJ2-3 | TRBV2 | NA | TGTGCCAGCAGGGGGGCCAGACTAGCGGGAGTGGATACGCAGTATTTT | CASRGARLAGVDTQYF
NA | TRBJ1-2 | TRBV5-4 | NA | TGTGCCAGCAGCACCCGGGACGGTCGAGGCTACACCTTC | CASSTRDGRGYTF
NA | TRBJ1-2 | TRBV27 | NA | TGTGCCAGCAGTTTAGGCACGGGACGCTCTGGCTACACCTTC | CASSLGTGRSGYTF
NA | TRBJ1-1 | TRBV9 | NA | TGTGCCAGCAGCGCCAACGGGTGGGCACTGGGTAGTGAAGCTTTCTTT | CASSANGWALGSEAFF
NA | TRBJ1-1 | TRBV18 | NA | TGTGCCAGCTCACCCACAGCCCGAGAGGAGAACACTGAAGCTTTCTTT | CASSPTAREENTEAFF
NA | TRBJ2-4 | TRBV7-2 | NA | TGTGCCAGCAGCTTAGCAGGGACATATCCCATTCAGTACTTC | CASSLAGTYPIQYF
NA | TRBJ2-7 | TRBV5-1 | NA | TGCGCCAGCAGGCCAACAATCACCGAGCAGCAGTACTTC | CASRPTITEQQYF
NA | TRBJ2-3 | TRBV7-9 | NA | TGTGCCACCCTCCTGGGGGCGTTCCTCACAGATACGCAGTATTTT | CATLLGAFLTDTQYF
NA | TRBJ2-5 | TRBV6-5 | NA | TGTGCCAGCAGACTAGACAGATACCAAGAGACCCAGTACTTC | CASRLDRYQETQYF
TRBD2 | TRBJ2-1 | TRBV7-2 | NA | TGTGCCAGCAGCTTCCGACTAGCGGGAGGATACAATGAGCAGTTCTTC | CASSFRLAGGYNEQFF
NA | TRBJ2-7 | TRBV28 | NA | TGTGCCAGCCGGAGGTCTAGCAGCCACGAGCAGTACTTC | CASRRSSSHEQYF
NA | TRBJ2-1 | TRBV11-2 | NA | TGTGCCAGCAGCTTTTCGGGTGGCAATGAGCAGTTCTTC | CASSFSGGNEQFF
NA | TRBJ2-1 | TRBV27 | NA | TGTGCCTGTTCGTCTGAGTGGGAGCCCTACAATGAGCAGTTCTTC | CACSSEWEPYNEQFF
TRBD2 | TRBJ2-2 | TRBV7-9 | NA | TGTGCCAGCAGCGTGGGTCGGGGACTAGGGGTCCCCGGGGAGCTGTTTTTT | CASSVGRGLGVPGELFF
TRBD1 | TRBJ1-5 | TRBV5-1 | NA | TGCGCCAGCAGATCCACAGGGGATAGCAATCAGCCCCAGCATTTT | CASRSTGDSNQPQHF
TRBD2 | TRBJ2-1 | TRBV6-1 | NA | TGTGCCAGCAGTGAAGCGCTAGCGGGCTCCTACAATGAGCAGTTCTTC | CASSEALAGSYNEQFF
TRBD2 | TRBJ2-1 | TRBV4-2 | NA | TGTGCCAGCAGCCTCCGGGCGGGGACTAGCGCCTACAATGAGCAGTTCTTC | CASSLRAGTSAYNEQFF